The 27 T cell receptor delta chains reported below all come from one sample, sequenced in a study of gammadelta T cells in human blood. TCRdb redid clone calling on the RT-PCR reads using CATT. The table lists 1,500 to 2,000 delta-chain clones, about 7% of them singletons. Sequencing was done on a sample of non-Vgamma9Vdelta2 gamma-delta T cells from fetal blood. The receptor source for this set is a human fetus.

The V gene is TRDV2, the J gene TRDJ3; D ambiguous. The J gene was not available in TCRdb and was assigned here by matching the DNA to germline segments. V shed 0 bases and J shed 0 bases, with 8 bases lying between them. The CDR3 totals 17 residues. Germline loops: CDR1 GEAIGNYY, CDR2 EKD. The CDR3 is CACDTWARSWDTRQMFF. CDR3 DNA sequence: TGTGCCTGTGACACCTGGGCCCGCTCCTGGGACACCCGACAGATGTTTTTC.

About this clone: This may be a read error, as it is one base from a much larger clone. The chain has TRDV2 and TRDJ3; 9 bases fit TRDD3. The J gene, left out of TCRdb, was set here by checking the DNA against germline. The CDR3 spans 18 residues. Germline CDR1 GEAIGNYY, CDR2 EKD. The CDR3 DNA sequence: TGTGCATGTGACACTGGGGGACTAAGCTCCTGGGACACCCGACAGATGTTTTTC. Residues: CACDTGGLSSWDTRQMFF.

With regard to this clone: A much larger clone sits a single nucleotide away, making a read error possible. This chain uses TRDV2 with TRDJ3, with 13 nucleotides matching TRDD3. Per germline, CDR1 GEAIGNYY and CDR2 EKD. CDR3 size: 19 residues. The CDR3 region is CACDTGLGDTQWDARQMFF. DNA of the CDR3: TGTGCCTGTGACACCGGACTGGGGGATACGCAGTGGGACGCCCGACAGATGTTTTTC.

This chain joins TRDV1 and TRDJ1; TRDD3 agrees at 9 bases. Since TCRdb gives no J gene, matching the DNA to germline was used here to assign it. The trim removed 1 base at V and 0 bases at J, leaving 36 bases unmatched. This CDR3 comprises 27 residues. The V gene's germline CDR1 is TSWWSYY and CDR2 QGS. CDR3 loop: CALGEPPTHSSNRGILAWLEDTDKLIF. The CDR3 DNA reads TGTGCTCTTGGGGAACCCCCCACTCATTCTTCCAACCGGGGGATACTAGCCTGGCTTGAGGACACCGATAAACTCATCTTT.

This chain links TRAV29/DV5 with TRDJ1; the match to TRDD3 covers 10 bases. V shed 2 bases and J 1 base; nucleotides not matched to a gene: 8. Germline V CDR1 and CDR2: NSMFDY, ISSIKDK. This CDR3 has 16 amino acids. This CDR3 is CAARTYWGIPTDKLIF. The CDR3, as DNA: TGTGCAGCAAGAACGTACTGGGGGATCCCCACCGATAAACTCATCTTT.

In its sample, this clone is medium-sized (0.01 to 0.1%). This chain joins TRDV3 and TRDJ1; 13 nucleotides align to TRDD3. V shed 5 bases, J shed 0 bases, and the junction held 3 bases outside the gene matches. Germline V gene lookup returns CDR1 TVYSNPD and CDR2 GDNSRS (reference sequence). This CDR3 is 14 amino acids long. CDR3 in DNA: TGTGCCGTACTGGGGGATACGGACACCGATAAACTCATCTTT. This encodes CAVLGDTDTDKLIF.

This clone is medium-sized in the sample. The chain recombines TRDV3 with TRDJ3; 8 nucleotides line up with TRDD3. Per germline, CDR1 TVYSNPD and CDR2 GDNSRS (reference sequence). J gave up 0 bases and V 0 bases, and 1 base lay outside the gene matches. The CDR3 loop spans 16 amino acids. The CDR3 spells CAFRGYASWDTRQMFF. CDR3 in DNA: TGTGCCTTTAGGGGATACGCCTCCTGGGACACCCGACAGATGTTTTTC.

The sample holds a few counts of this clone. One base away lies a much larger clone, so this may be a sequencing read error. The chain recombines TRDV1 with TRDJ1; no firm D call. The ends were cut back, 0 bases at V and 1 base at J, with 9 bases in the middle. Germline-derived CDR1 and CDR2 are TSWWSYY and QGS. The CDR3 covers 15 residues. CDR3 residues: CALGELDPATDKLIF. The CDR3 bases are TGTGCTCTTGGGGAACTAGACCCGGCCACCGATAAACTCATCTTT.

For this clone: A far bigger clonotype differs at one base, so this is likely a read error. This rearrangement joins TRDV1 to TRDJ3; TRDD3 matches at 8 bases. Germline-derived CDR1 and CDR2 are TSWWSYY and QGS. The trim removed 0 bases at V and 3 bases at J, leaving 4 bases unmatched. This CDR3 contains 18 residues. The CDR3 DNA is TGTGCTCTTGGGGAACTGGGGGATAGCTACTGGGACACCCGACAGATGTTTTTC. It yields the protein CALGELGDSYWDTRQMFF.

Notes on this clone: For this DNA, TCRdb reports the protein of a much larger clone, which diverges at residue 12, most likely from a read error; the protein presented here is translated directly from the DNA. The V call is TRDV1, the J call TRDJ2, with TRDD3 matching over 9 bases. Germline-derived CDR1 and CDR2 are TSWWSYY and QGS. CDR3 length: 16 residues. Here the CDR3 reads CALGEWGIKLTTQLFF. DNA for the CDR3: TGTGCTCTTGGGGAATGGGGGATAAAATTGACAACACAACTCTTCTTT.

This clone has only a few counts. A much larger clonotype is one base distant, so this may be a read error. J is TRDJ3 and V is TRDV1; possible D gene TRDD3, 5 bases. The J gene comes from matching the DNA to germline here; TCRdb lacks it. There are 18 residues in the CDR3. Germline V gene lookup returns CDR1 TSWWSYY and CDR2 QGS. CDR3 amino acids: CALGEGGVTSWDIRQMFF. As DNA, the CDR3 is TGTGCTCTTGGGGAAGGGGGGGTTACCTCCTGGGACATCCGACAGATGTTTTTC.

Judged by abundance, this clone is medium-sized (0.01 to 0.1%). This rearrangement joins TRDV2 to TRDJ1, with 11 bases that match TRDD3. V lost 1 base to trimming and J lost 4 bases; unmatched junction nucleotides: 1. This CDR3 comprises 14 residues. Germline V gene sequence: CDR1 GEAIGNYY, CDR2 EKD. For the CDR3, the DNA is TGTGCCTGTGACACTGGGGGATACGACGATAAACTCATCTTT. Translation gives CACDTGGYDDKLIF.

This clone has just a few counts. The protein TCRdb gives is from a much larger clone and does not agree with this DNA's translation at residue 5, likely a read error; the protein shown here comes from the DNA. The J gene is TRDJ1, the V gene TRDV1; possibly TRDD2 for D (5 bases). This CDR3 is built from 16 residues. Germline CDR1 and CDR2: TSWWSYY and QGS. With 5 bases removed from V and 1 base from J, the gap between germline ends came to 17 bases. CDR3 sequence (DNA): TGTGCTCTTGGGAAACCCTACCGCGGGGCCACCGATAAACTCATCTTT. Translation: CALGKPYRGATDKLIF.

On this clone itself: It may be a read error: a sequence one base away is much more abundant. V and J are TRDV1 and TRDJ2, with TRDD3 matching over 11 bases. The CDR3 is 21 residues long. CDR1 and CDR2 from the germline V gene are TSWWSYY and QGS. The CDR3 sequence: CALGEPFHSYWGISRRALLFF. CDR3 in DNA: TGTGCTCTTGGGGAACCCTTTCATTCCTACTGGGGGATAAGTAGGAGGGCACTACTCTTCTTT.

This clone has just a few counts. This may come from a read error, since a much larger clone is one base off. The chain joins TRDV2 to TRDJ1; D is undetermined. The CDR3 loop spans 17 amino acids. Deletions cut 1 base from V and 0 bases from J, with 17 bases between. The V gene's germline CDR1 is GEAIGNYY and CDR2 EKD. The DNA for the CDR3 is TGTGCCTGTGACACGAGGTGGCCTCCCCTCAACACCGATAAACTCATCTTT. Amino acids: CACDTRWPPLNTDKLIF.

This clone is deemed medium-sized. The rearrangement joins TRAV29/DV5 to TRDJ3, with D maybe TRDD3 (5 bases). CDR3 size: 18 residues. The V gene lost 0 bases and the J gene lost 0 bases, with 13 bases spanning the gap. The germline gives CDR1 NSMFDY, CDR2 ISSIKDK. CDR3 residues: CAASERGAGSWDTRQMFF. For the CDR3, the DNA is TGTGCAGCAAGCGAAAGGGGGGCCGGCTCCTGGGACACCCGACAGATGTTTTTC.

To note about this clone: A read error is possible here, since a much larger clone lies one base away. V is TRDV2 and J is TRDJ3; TRDD3 agrees at 11 bases. As TCRdb names no J gene, one was assigned here on the basis of a DNA match to germline. With 4 bases clipped from V and 0 bases from J, the junction kept 4 bases outside the gene matches. The CDR3 is made up of 18 amino acids. CDR1 is GEAIGNYY and CDR2 is EKD in the germline V gene. The CDR3 protein is CACDTGGYGSWDTRQMFF. In DNA, the CDR3 is TGTGCCTGTGATACTGGGGGATATGGCTCCTGGGACACCCGACAGATGTTTTTC.

In the case of this clone: No DNA is shown, since the ends of the CDR3 on it are uncertain; the CDR3 is the one TCRdb lists. For the V gene the call is TRAV29/DV5; the J gene has no call; the D call in the table, TRDD3, was not verified against the DNA. Germline V gene sequence: CDR1 NSMFDY, CDR2 ISSIKDK. The CDR3 length equals 22 residues, ends included. The CDR3 spells CSVLLCSNWGILLGHPTAQLFF.

Comment on this clone: This may stem from a read error, because a much larger clone lies one nucleotide away. This sequence joins TRDV1 and TRDJ2, with D possibly matching TRDD3 (6 bases). Trimming cost V 2 bases and J 4 bases, with 23 bases left between them. Per germline, CDR1 TSWWSYY and CDR2 QGS. The length of the CDR3 is 19 residues. CDR3 sequence (DNA): TGTGCTCTTGGGGAAGGTCGGGGCTCCCTACTGGGAGCGACAGCACAACTCTTCTTT. Translation gives CALGEGRGSLLGATAQLFF.

Comments on this clone: This same CDR3 is encoded by further DNA sequences in the sample. The chain carries TRDV3 and TRDJ1; D uncertain. CDR1 is TVYSNPD and CDR2 is GDNSRS in the germline V gene (reference sequence). V gave up 3 bases and J gave up 2 bases, with 13 bases separating them. The CDR3 has 13 residues. CDR3 sequence (DNA): TGTGCCTTCCCGCTGGAGGATACCGATAAACTCATCTTT. This translates into CAFPLEDTDKLIF.

This clone is termed large (0.1 to 1%). Other nucleotide sequences in the sample specify the same CDR3. The chain joins TRDV2 to TRDJ3; 8 nucleotides line up with TRDD3. The length of the CDR3 is 17 residues. J was trimmed by 0 bases and V by 0 bases; bases with no gene match: 0. CDR1 GEAIGNYY and CDR2 EKD come from the germline V gene. The DNA for the CDR3 is TGTGCCTGTGACACCGGGGGATACTCCTGGGACACCCGACAGATGTTTTTC. Its protein is CACDTGGYSWDTRQMFF.

In this sample, this clone turned up a few times. This likely reflects a read error, since a far larger clone is one base away. The chain uses TRDV1 and TRDJ1; the D gene is possibly TRDD3 (6 bases). The CDR3 contains 14 residues. Germline V lookup: CDR1 TSWWSYY, CDR2 QGS. Trimming removed 2 bases from V and 0 bases from J, with 7 bases in between. Here the CDR3 reads CALGEWGYTDKLIF. CDR3 nucleotides: TGTGCTCTTGGGGAATGGGGATACACCGATAAACTCATCTTT.

By proportion, this clone is medium-sized. No V segment was called; the J segment is TRDJ1; the listed D gene, TRDD3, was not tested against the DNA. This CDR3 spans 14 amino acids. The DNA of the CDR3 is TGTGCTGTGAGGGCTGGGGGACTCACCGATAAACTCATCTTT. This sequence encodes CAVRAGGLTDKLIF.

In its sample, this clone ranks as large. The V and J genes are TRDV2 and TRDJ2; 13 positions match TRDD3. The CDR3 totals 19 residues. Germline lookup yields CDR1 GEAIGNYY and CDR2 EKD. The trim removed 3 bases at V and 0 bases at J, leaving 9 bases unmatched. CDR3 region: CACDLPRTGGYALTAQLFF. CDR3 in DNA: TGTGCCTGTGACCTTCCACGTACTGGGGGATACGCTTTGACAGCACAACTCTTCTTT.

A word on this clone: The protein that TCRdb holds for this DNA derives from a much larger clone and differs from the translated DNA at residue 5, which likely indicates a read error; the protein shown here is translated from the DNA. This chain connects TRDV1 to TRDJ3; D is perhaps TRDD3 (6 bases). Trimming stripped 5 bases from V and 2 bases from J, with 10 bases between. Germline lookup yields CDR1 TSWWSYY and CDR2 QGS. This CDR3 contains 16 residues. The CDR3 coding sequence is TGTGCTCTTGGGAGCTGGGATACCTGGGACACCCGACAGATGTTTTTC. As protein: CALGSWDTWDTRQMFF.

Within the sample, this clone is large. The chain is built from TRDV1 and TRDJ2; D unresolved. Deletions cut 0 bases from V and 0 bases from J, with 2 bases between. Germline V gives CDR1 TSWWSYY, CDR2 QGS. The CDR3 is 14 residues long. CDR3 coding DNA: TGTGCTCTTGGGGAACTCCCTTTGACAGCACAACTCTTCTTT. Protein product: CALGELPLTAQLFF.

This clone is deemed large. This sample includes further DNA sequences coding for the same CDR3. The gene calls are TRDV3 and TRDJ1, with 7 bases lining up with TRDD3. After removal of 1 base from V and 0 bases from J, the junction contained 2 bases not matched to a gene. Germline CDR1 TVYSNPD, CDR2 GDNSRS (reference sequence). The CDR3 spans 13 residues. CDR3 loop: CAFTGGYTDKLIF. In DNA, the CDR3 is TGTGCCTTTACTGGGGGGTACACCGATAAACTCATCTTT.